These T cell receptor beta chains were read from a single sample in a study of cytomegalovirus exposure and HLA in healthy donors. The assay was immunoSEQ multiplex PCR, and TCRdb's table has in-frame clones only and misses some. The top ten hold 7.5% to 10% of the sample, which has roughly 160,000 clones, roughly 88% seen once. Sequencing used PBMCs. The receptors stem from a man in his late teens or twenties in good health and CMV-seropositive. The CDR3 runs from the conserved cysteine through the conserved F or W. D genes are given only for firm matches. A clone size is listed for some rows: how often the clone was seen (once, few, many), or a class if it is expanded.

d_gene	v_gene	abundance	j_gene	CDR3aa	CDR3nt
TRBD1	TRBV7-9	.	TRBJ2-7	CASSPSSLQGVYEQYF	TGTGCCAGCAGCCCCTCAAGTTTACAGGGGGTTTACGAGCAGTACTTC
.	TRBV5-1	.	TRBJ2-2	CASSPNTGLAGELFF	TGCGCCAGCAGCCCCAATACAGGGCTGGCCGGGGAGCTGTTTTTT
.	TRBV14	.	TRBJ2-5	CASSQEHYRAPETQYF	TGTGCCAGCAGCCAAGAGCACTACCGAGCCCCGGAGACCCAGTACTTC
.	TRBV7-8	.	TRBJ1-2	CASSLEGRVYGYTF	TGTGCCAGCAGCTTAGAGGGCAGGGTCTATGGCTACACCTTC
.	TRBV19	.	TRBJ1-6	CASSNRDNSPLHF	TGTGCCAGTAGCAACAGGGACAATTCACCCCTCCACTTT
TRBD1	TRBV18	once	TRBJ2-5	CASSDTGEETQYF	TGTGCCAGCTCAGACACAGGGGAAGAGACCCAGTACTTC
TRBD2	TRBV9	.	TRBJ2-2	CASSVDLAGAGGELFF	TGTGCCAGCAGCGTAGACCTAGCGGGGGCAGGTGGGGAGCTGTTTTTT
TRBD2	TRBV2	.	TRBJ2-5	CASSEVSGGAKTQYF	TGTGCCAGCAGTGAAGTTAGCGGGGGGGCAAAGACCCAGTACTTC
TRBD2	TRBV5-1	.	TRBJ2-7	CASSRSGGVYEQYF	TGCGCCAGCAGCCGCAGCGGGGGAGTCTACGAGCAGTACTTC
TRBD1	TRBV6-5	.	TRBJ1-3	CASSLTGGSSGNTIYF	TGTGCCAGCAGTTTAACAGGGGGCTCCTCTGGAAACACCATATATTTT
.	TRBV5-1	few	TRBJ1-1	CASSFGENTEAFF	TGCGCCAGCAGCTTCGGAGAGAACACTGAAGCTTTCTTT
.	TRBV18	.	TRBJ1-1	CASSPFGGSEAFF	TGTGCCAGCTCACCATTCGGGGGGAGTGAAGCTTTCTTT
TRBD2	TRBV5-1	.	TRBJ2-5	CASSLWTSGDGFGETQYF	TGCGCCAGCAGCCTCTGGACTAGCGGGGATGGGTTTGGAGAGACCCAGTACTTC
.	TRBV5-1	.	TRBJ1-1	CATAPLGNTEAFF	TGCGCCACTGCCCCCCTAGGCAACACTGAAGCTTTCTTT
.	TRBV5-4	.	TRBJ1-1	CASSLDRGYMNTEAFF	TGTGCCAGCAGCTTGGACCGGGGATACATGAACACTGAAGCTTTCTTT
TRBD2	TRBV5-4	.	TRBJ2-7	CASSLELAGTYEQYF	TGTGCCAGCAGCTTGGAACTAGCGGGGACCTACGAGCAGTACTTC
TRBD2	TRBV15	.	TRBJ2-1	CATSRRTSGGLSSYNEQFF	TGTGCCACCAGCAGACGGACTAGCGGGGGCTTAAGCTCCTACAATGAGCAGTTCTTC